This T cell receptor (beta chain) was found in a study of blood T cell repertoires in COVID-19. The CDR3 length is 15 residues. Germline V gives CDR1 SGHTA, CDR2 FQGTGA. Trimming left V 2 bases short and J 3 bases short, with 12 bases between. In the original processing: Nucleated cell counts were estimated from reference gene primer amplification. Using immunoSEQ multiplex PCR, the repertoire was profiled, and TCRdb retains in-frame clones only, with some absent. V and J calls and clone size come straight from that table; D and trimming were deduced from the DNA. The sample holds around 70,000 clones; 88% are singletons and the top ten take approximately 4.8%.

The sample comprised peripheral blood. This chain connects TRBV7-3 to TRBJ2-3, with no clear D. This receptor was identified in a human donor in a cohort sampled during active COVID-19. The CDR3 spells CASSLSAAGTDTQYF. CDR3 coding DNA: TGTGCCAGCAGCTTATCGGCAGCAGGAACAGATACGCAGTATTTT.